This T cell receptor (beta chain) was identified during a study of cytotoxic CD8 clonotypes in ibrutinib-treated CLL. The data were produced by immunoSEQ multiplex PCR, yet TCRdb's version contains in-frame clones alone and is incomplete. Of approximately 280,000 clones in the sample, around 69% were seen once. Points from the study as a whole: Treatment saw public clonotypes, which were uncommon, either contract or stay stable. Clonality was higher at baseline than in age-matched healthy donors and tracked circulating CD8+ T-cell counts.

Looked up from germline, CDR1 is MRHNA and CDR2 is SNTAGT. The CDR3 is 18 amino acids. On this clone: Its antigen is undetermined. An end of the junction differs from the germline gene, which may be a read error.

Sequenced material: PBMCs, taken at disease progression, from a patient treated with ibrutinib. The V gene is TRBV6-4, the J gene TRBJ2-1; D not certain. The receptor was isolated from a human donor with chronic lymphocytic leukemia. DNA of the CDR3: TGTGCCAGCAGTGACTCCCCATTTGGTAAGAAGGGCTACCATGAGCAGTTCTTC. This encodes CASSDSPFGKKGYHEQFF.